A single sample is the source of the 31 T cell receptor beta chains below, sequenced in a study of T cells in Graves' hyperthyroidism and ophthalmopathy. TCR beta CDR3 region amplification was performed from RNA transcripts. First-round RT-PCR of the TCR CDR3 relied on the HTBI primer set. TCRdb itself ran the multiplex PCR reads through MiXCR, one entry per CDR3 protein. The sample records 450,000 to 500,000 distinct CDR3 sequences, approximately 22% being singletons. Material: blood. These receptors were collected from an older woman with Graves' ophthalmopathy.

The CDR3 nucleotides are TGCGCCAGCAGCCGAGACTCAAGCTCCTACGAGCAGTACTTC. It encodes CASSRDSSSYEQYF. This chain connects TRBV4-3 to TRBJ2-7; D gene unclear. Trimming removed 4 bases from V and 0 bases from J, with 10 bases in between. Per germline, CDR1 LGHNA and CDR2 YSLEER. The CDR3 runs to 14 residues.

Ten or more counts support this clonotype. One end of the junction is discordant with germline, which a read error may explain. This sequence joins TRBV11-2 and TRBJ2-7; the match to TRBD2 covers 10 bases. CDR3 length: 15 residues. Germline loops: CDR1 SGHAT, CDR2 FQNNGV. CDR3 nucleotides: TGTGCCAGCAGTTTAGGCCTAGCGGGAGTATACGAGCAGTACTTC. This sequence encodes CASSLGLAGVYEQYF.

The chain couples TRBV10-3 to TRBJ2-7; 14 nucleotides agree with TRBD2. Looked up from germline, CDR1 is ENHRY and CDR2 is SYGVKD. J gave up 7 bases and V 3 bases, and 11 bases lay outside the gene matches. CDR3 length: 17 amino acids. CDR3 in amino acids: CAISDPGLAGAAGEQYF. The CDR3 DNA follows: TGTGCCATCAGTGACCCGGGACTAGCGGGGGCGGCTGGAGAGCAGTACTTC.

This chain uses TRBV10-3 with TRBJ2-1; D unclear. The CDR3 totals 13 residues. Trimming stripped 3 bases from V and 6 bases from J, with 9 bases between. The V gene's germline CDR1 is ENHRY and CDR2 SYGVKD. The CDR3 region has the DNA TGTGCCATCAGTGAACGGGCCGTCAATGAGCAGTTCTTC. It translates to CAISERAVNEQFF.

This clonotype has just a few counts. J is TRBJ2-5 and V is TRBV28; D unclear. Germline-derived CDR1 and CDR2 are MDHEN and SYDVKM. V gave up 7 bases and J gave up 2 bases, with 14 bases separating them. CDR3 size: 14 residues. As DNA, the CDR3 is TGTGCCAGCACCCCGGGTTCACAACAAGAGACCCAGTACTTC. Translation gives CASTPGSQQETQYF. The variable domain in full, completed from reference TRBV28 and TRBJ2-5, reads DVKVTQSSRYLVKRTGEKVFLECVQDMDHENMFWYRQDPGLGLRLIYFSYDVKMKEKGDIPEGYSVSREKKERFSLILESASTNQTSMYLCASTPGSQQETQYFGPGTRLLVL.

This clonotype was detected only a few times. This sequence joins TRBV5-1 and TRBJ1-6, with 8 bases identical to TRBD1. CDR3 length: 14 amino acids. The trim removed 4 bases at V and 8 bases at J, leaving 5 bases unmatched. Looked up from germline, CDR1 is SGHRS and CDR2 is YFSETQ. The CDR3 bases are TGCGCCAGCAGCACCGGACAGGGCGATTCACCCCTCCACTTT. Translating gives CASSTGQGDSPLHF. The complete variable domain, with remaining parts taken from reference TRBV5-1 and TRBJ1-6, reads KAGVTQTPRYLIKTRGQQVTLSCSPISGHRSVSWYQQTPGQGLQFLFEYFSETQRNKGNFPGRFSGRQFSNSRSEMNVSTLELGDSALYLCASSTGQGDSPLHFGNGTRLTVT.

The V call is TRBV11-2, the J call TRBJ1-2; 7 nucleotides line up with TRBD1. Germline values: CDR1 SGHAT, CDR2 FQNNGV. Trimming at V came to 4 bases and at J to 5 bases, leaving 10 bases not matched to a gene. CDR3 length equals 15 residues. The CDR3 reads CASSSASDRPYGYTF. The CDR3 bases are TGTGCCAGCAGCTCAGCTTCGGACAGGCCTTATGGCTACACCTTC.

This chain connects TRBV5-4 to TRBJ2-7, with D perhaps TRBD1 (5 bases). This CDR3 has 14 amino acids. Deletions cut 2 bases from V and 3 bases from J, with 12 bases between. Germline lookup yields CDR1 SGHNT and CDR2 YYREEE (reference sequence). The CDR3: CASSLATRGYEQYF. The CDR3 nucleotides read TGTGCCAGCAGCTTAGCGACAAGGGGCTACGAGCAGTACTTC.

This clonotype appeared a single time. The V and J genes are TRBV13 and TRBJ2-3, with TRBD2 matching over 7 bases. Germline values: CDR1 PRHDT, CDR2 FYEKMQ (reference sequence). This CDR3 contains 17 residues. The junction had 8 bases not matched to a gene; V was cut back by 0 bases and J by 2 bases. CDR3 residues: CASSLGRSGGVTDTQYF. The CDR3 DNA follows: TGTGCCAGCAGCTTAGGCCGATCGGGGGGAGTCACAGATACGCAGTATTTT.

This clonotype was counted between two and nine times. CDR3 protein: CASSFQINEKLFF. CDR3 DNA: TGTGCCAGCAGTTTCCAGATTAATGAAAAACTGTTTTTT. This chain uses TRBV12-3 or TRBV12-4 with TRBJ1-4; D not certain. This CDR3 is built from 13 residues. The V gene lost 3 bases and the J gene lost 4 bases, with 6 bases spanning the gap.

CDR3 sequence: CASSEAGVIGSYEQYF. CDR3 nucleotides: TGTGCCAGCAGTGAAGCAGGAGTCATCGGCTCCTACGAGCAGTACTTC. The J gene is TRBJ2-7, the V gene TRBV6-1; D is unresolved. The CDR3 runs 16 residues. CDR1 MNHNS and CDR2 SASEGT come from the germline V gene. V lost 0 bases, J lost 0 bases, and 12 bases lay in between.

This clonotype has a handful of counts. The V gene is TRBV20-1, the J gene TRBJ2-7; 9 positions agree with TRBD1. The germline CDR1 and CDR2 sequences are DFQATT and SNEGSKA (reference sequence). The CDR3 extends over 15 amino acids. J gave up 3 bases and V 5 bases, and 11 bases lay outside the gene matches. The CDR3 is CSAENPGTGIYEQYF. DNA of the CDR3: TGCAGTGCTGAAAATCCCGGGACAGGGATCTACGAGCAGTACTTC.

There are a few counts of this clonotype. The rearrangement uses TRBV7-9 and TRBJ2-5, with TRBD2 matching over 8 bases. Germline CDR1 is SEHNR and CDR2 is FQNEAQ (reference sequence). The V gene end was trimmed by 0 bases and the J gene end by 5 bases; junction bases not matched to a gene: 8. The CDR3 extends over 16 amino acids. CDR3 in DNA: TGTGCCAGCAGCTTAGCCTTGGGTCTAGCGGGCGAGACCCAGTACTTC. It encodes CASSLALGLAGETQYF.

V is TRBV20-1 and J is TRBJ2-2, with 7 bases identical to TRBD2. CDR3 size: 14 residues. CDR1 and CDR2 (germline): DFQATT, SNEGSKA (reference sequence). The junction had 6 bases not matched to a gene; V was cut back by 7 bases and J by 1 base. CDR3 residues: CSVMGGRNTGELFF. The CDR3 nucleotides are TGCAGTGTAATGGGGGGGAGGAACACCGGGGAGCTGTTTTTT.

This clonotype was observed at least ten times. The chain combines TRBV2 with TRBJ2-1, with no clear D. Between the trimmed V and J ends, which lost 3 bases and 6 bases, there was a span of 6 bases. The CDR3 loop spans 12 amino acids. Per germline, CDR1 SNHLY and CDR2 FYNNEI. In DNA form, the CDR3 reads TGTGCCAGCAGTGATGGTCCCAATGAGCAGTTCTTC. Translation gives CASSDGPNEQFF.

This clonotype has a single count. The chain recombines TRBV5-4 with TRBJ2-7; 9 bases line up with TRBD2. J was trimmed by 3 bases and V by 10 bases; bases with no gene match: 8. Looked up from germline, CDR1 is SGHNT and CDR2 is YYREEE (reference sequence). The CDR3 runs 13 residues. CDR3 residues: CAWGVAGVYEQYF. The CDR3 bases are TGTGCCTGGGGGGTAGCGGGGGTCTACGAGCAGTACTTC.

The chain has TRBV7-3 and TRBJ2-2; 10 bases are a match to TRBD2. Losses at the gene ends were 1 base for V and 10 bases for J; bases not matched to a gene: 6. This CDR3 is 15 amino acids long. CDR1 and CDR2 (germline): SGHTA, FQGTGA. CDR3 protein: CASSLMASGSVELFF. Here the CDR3 DNA reads TGTGCCAGCAGCTTAATGGCTAGCGGGAGTGTGGAGCTGTTTTTT.

This clonotype showed up just a few times. V gene TRBV7-3 combines with J gene TRBJ2-2; 8 bases map to TRBD1. Germline-derived CDR1 and CDR2 are SGHTA and FQGTGA. The CDR3 loop spans 15 amino acids. Trimming took 2 bases from V and 5 from J; bases not matched to a gene: 4. DNA for the CDR3: TGTGCCAGCAGCTTAGCCCGACAGGGGACCGGGGAGCTGTTTTTT. This sequence encodes CASSLARQGTGELFF. Using reference TRBV7-3 and TRBJ2-2 for the parts outside the CDR3, the full variable domain is GAGVSQTPSNKVTEKGKYVELRCDPISGHTALYWYRQSLGQGPEFLIYFQGTGAADDSGLPNDRFFAVRPEGSVSTLKIQRTERGDSAVYLCASSLARQGTGELFFGEGSRLTVL.

A remark on this clonotype: A read error is likely, as this CDR3 ends without the conserved phenylalanine or tryptophan. V usage is TRBV6-2 or TRBV6-3 and J usage is TRBJ2-7; D is unresolved. V gave up 2 bases and J gave up 3 bases, with 14 bases separating them. The CDR3 is made up of 15 amino acids. Per the germline V gene, CDR1 is MNHEY and CDR2 is SVGEGT. Written as DNA, the CDR3 is TGTGCCAGCAGTTACAGCAGGACCGACAACTACGAGCAGTACCTC. This translates into CASSYSRTDNYEQYL.

This clonotype was observed a handful of times. The genes are TRBV30 and TRBJ2-7; D remains unclear. The CDR3 loop spans 13 amino acids. V lost 5 bases and J lost 0, with 11 bases in between. CDR1 GTSNPN and CDR2 SVGIG come from the germline V gene (reference sequence). In DNA, the CDR3 is TGTGCCTGGTCGTCAGGAGCCTCCTACGAGCAGTACTTC. Protein: CAWSSGASYEQYF.

This clonotype has more than one count but fewer than ten. The chain links TRBV20-1 to TRBJ2-7; 9 positions match TRBD2. CDR3 size: 15 residues. V was clipped by 5 bases and J by 5 bases; unmatched bases: 13. Looked up from germline, CDR1 is DFQATT and CDR2 is SNEGSKA (reference sequence). This CDR3 reads CSAGGGRAEGNEQYF. The CDR3 DNA reads as TGCAGTGCTGGTGGCGGGAGGGCGGAGGGAAACGAGCAGTACTTC.

This clonotype was picked up a small number of times. The chain employs TRBV6-1 and TRBJ2-7; D is undetermined. CDR1 is MNHNS, CDR2 SASEGT, per germline. CDR3 size: 14 residues. V shed 1 base and J shed 5 bases, with 12 bases lying between them. DNA of the CDR3: TGTGCCAGCAGTGAAGTTCCGGGTAGGGACGAGCAGTACTTC. The encoded protein is CASSEVPGRDEQYF.

This chain joins TRBV7-9 and TRBJ2-5; 10 bases fit TRBD2. Germline CDR1 and CDR2: SEHNR and FQNEAQ (reference sequence). The V and J ends lost 5 bases and 5 bases, in that order; junction bases with no gene match: 5. This CDR3 has 14 amino acids. This chain's CDR3 is CASSAAGGPETQYF. In DNA, the CDR3 is TGTGCCAGCAGCGCAGCGGGAGGGCCGGAGACCCAGTACTTC.

Of note for this clonotype: With a much larger clone just one base away, this may be a read error. The chain carries TRBV7-2 and TRBJ2-2; TRBD2 matches at 10 bases. Per the germline V gene, CDR1 is SGHTA and CDR2 is FQGNSA. Germline trimming cut 5 bases from V and 3 bases from J; bases unmatched to any gene: 9. This CDR3 has 17 amino acids. CDR3 DNA sequence: TGTGCCAGCAGCCTACGTTTAGCGGGAGGAGACACCGGGGAGCTGTTTTTT. Translated: CASSLRLAGGDTGELFF.

This clonotype has more than one count but fewer than ten. The V and J genes are TRBV20-1 and TRBJ2-5; 8 nucleotides align to TRBD1. CDR1 DFQATT and CDR2 SNEGSKA come from the germline V gene (reference sequence). This CDR3 contains 12 residues. V was clipped by 5 bases and J by 10 bases; unmatched bases: 9. The CDR3 is CSAFRTGMNQYF. The CDR3 bases are TGCAGTGCTTTTCGGACAGGGATGAACCAGTACTTC.

J is TRBJ1-6 and V is TRBV28; 7 positions match TRBD1. With 6 bases clipped from V and 10 bases from J, the junction kept 12 bases outside the gene matches. The CDR3 has 15 amino acids. The germline V gene has CDR1 MDHEN and CDR2 SYDVKM. The CDR3 DNA reads TGTGCCAGCAGACTAGACAGGGAAAGACTCTCACCCCTCCACTTT. This sequence encodes CASRLDRERLSPLHF. Using reference TRBV28 and TRBJ1-6 for the parts outside the CDR3, the full variable domain is DVKVTQSSRYLVKRTGEKVFLECVQDMDHENMFWYRQDPGLGLRLIYFSYDVKMKEKGDIPEGYSVSREKKERFSLILESASTNQTSMYLCASRLDRERLSPLHFGNGTRLTVT.

V gene TRBV28 combines with J gene TRBJ1-3; weak D call: TRBD1 (6 bases). Trimming shortened V by 3 bases and J by 2 bases, and 11 bases separated the two germline ends. Germline values: CDR1 MDHEN, CDR2 SYDVKM. The CDR3 sequence is 15 residues long. The CDR3 here is CASSFLGGAGNTIYF. The CDR3 region has the DNA TGTGCCAGCAGTTTCTTGGGGGGCGCTGGAAACACCATATATTTT.

This chain links TRBV7-9 with TRBJ2-2; 8 nucleotides align to TRBD2. CDR3 length: 17 amino acids. V was clipped by 5 bases and J by 5 bases; unmatched bases: 13. The germline gives CDR1 SEHNR, CDR2 FQNEAQ (reference sequence). The CDR3 is CASSARQTGGRTGELFF. The CDR3 DNA is TGTGCCAGCAGCGCGCGACAGACGGGGGGGAGGACCGGGGAGCTGTTTTTT.

This clonotype was seen ten or more times. The chain recombines TRBV28 with TRBJ2-7; TRBD2 matches 7 bases. V dropped 8 bases and J dropped 3; count of bases not matched to a gene: 13. Germline-derived CDR1 and CDR2 are MDHEN and SYDVKM. The CDR3 is made up of 15 amino acids. The CDR3 coding sequence is TGTGCCAGCTCCCCTGGGGGGGGTCTCCTCTACGAGCAGTACTTC. This translates into CASSPGGGLLYEQYF.

About this clonotype: This clone may be a read error of a much larger clone one base away. The rearrangement links TRBV12-3 or TRBV12-4 to TRBJ2-7; D gene unclear. The CDR3 length is 14 residues. Between the trimmed V and J ends, which lost 9 bases and 1 base, there was a span of 16 bases. In nucleotides, the CDR3 is TGTGCCAGGATTCGCGCCCAAAAATCCTACGAGCAGTACTTC. It translates to CARIRAQKSYEQYF.

In its sample, this clonotype was seen many times. The chain recombines TRBV6-1 with TRBJ2-2, with D unresolved. With 10 bases removed from V and 0 bases from J, the gap between germline ends came to 9 bases. The germline gives CDR1 MNHNS, CDR2 SASEGT. The CDR3 loop spans 13 amino acids. The CDR3 here is CAMLITNTGELFF. The CDR3 DNA is TGTGCCATGCTAATAACGAACACCGGGGAGCTGTTTTTT.